The clone carrying this T cell receptor (beta chain) was recorded many times. Its antigen is not known. TCRdb used MiXCR to reprocess the RT-PCR reads, holding one entry per CDR3 protein. The data contain fewer than 350,000 distinct CDR3 sequences, roughly a fifth of them seen just once; the ten biggest clones take up roughly 10%. V lost 5 bases and J lost 7, with 21 bases in between. The CDR3 contains 16 residues. The data derive from a study of response to subunit inactivated influenza vaccine. General study points: Every seasonal influenza vaccination brings in few new T cells, the authors suggested.

The chain carries TRBV12-3 or TRBV12-4 and TRBJ1-5; no definite D call. The starting material was PBMCs from blood, obtained 21 months after vaccination. The receptor was derived from a man aged 50 to 75 who received an inactivated influenza vaccine. The CDR3, as DNA: TGTGCCAGCAGTCCCGCCGGGAGGCCCGTGGGGCAGCCCCAGCATTTT. This encodes CASSPAGRPVGQPQHF.